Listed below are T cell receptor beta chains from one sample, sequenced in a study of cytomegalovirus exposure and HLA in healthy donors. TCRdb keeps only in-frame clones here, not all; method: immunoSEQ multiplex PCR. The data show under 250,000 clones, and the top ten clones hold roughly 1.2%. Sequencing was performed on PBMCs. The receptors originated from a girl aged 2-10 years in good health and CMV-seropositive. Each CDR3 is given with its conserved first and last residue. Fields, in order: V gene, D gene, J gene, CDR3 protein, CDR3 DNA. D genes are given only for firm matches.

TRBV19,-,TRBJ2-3,CATLSGSTDTQYF,TGTGCCACTTTAAGCGGGAGCACAGATACGCAGTATTTT
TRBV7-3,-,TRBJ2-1,CASSPMPSSYNEQFF,TGTGCCAGCAGCCCCATGCCTAGTTCCTACAATGAGCAGTTCTTC
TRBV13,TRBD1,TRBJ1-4,CASSESGTGTGEEKLFF,TGTGCCAGCAGCGAGTCAGGAACCGGGACAGGGGAAGAAAAACTGTTTTTT
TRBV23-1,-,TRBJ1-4,CASKLATNEKLFF,TGCGCCAGCAAACTCGCAACTAATGAAAAACTGTTTTTT
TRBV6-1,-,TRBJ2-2,CASSEALGTGELFF,TGTGCCAGCAGTGAAGCGCTAGGCACCGGGGAGCTGTTTTTT
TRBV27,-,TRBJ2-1,CATSAWYGSSNEQFF,TGTGCCACTTCAGCGTGGTACGGGAGCAGCAATGAGCAGTTCTTC
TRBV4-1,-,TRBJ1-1,CASSRGAEGMNTEAFF,TGCGCCAGCAGCCGGGGAGCGGAGGGTATGAACACTGAAGCTTTCTTT
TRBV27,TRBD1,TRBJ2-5,CASSTLGQGEETQYF,TGTGCCAGCAGTACACTCGGACAGGGAGAGGAGACCCAGTACTTC
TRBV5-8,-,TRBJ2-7,CASSLNSYEQYF,TGTGCCAGCAGCTTGAACAGCTACGAGCAGTACTTC
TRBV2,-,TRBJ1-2,CASSEGTDSAYGYTF,TGTGCCAGCAGTGAAGGGACAGATTCCGCTTATGGCTACACCTTC
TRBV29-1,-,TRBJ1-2,CSVRTVRNYGYTF,TGCAGCGTCCGGACAGTGCGAAACTATGGCTACACCTTC
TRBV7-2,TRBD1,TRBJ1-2,CASSPDRDYGYTF,TGTGCCAGCAGCCCGGACAGGGACTATGGCTACACCTTC
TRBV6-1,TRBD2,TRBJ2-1,CASSEAYGTSDFDEQFF,TGTGCCAGCAGTGAAGCCTACGGGACTAGCGATTTCGATGAGCAGTTCTTC
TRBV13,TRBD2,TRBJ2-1,CASSGTSGGYNEQFF,TGTGCCAGCAGCGGGACTAGCGGGGGATACAATGAGCAGTTCTTC
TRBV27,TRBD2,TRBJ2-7,CASSWGSGRTTYEQYF,TGTGCCAGCAGTTGGGGCAGCGGGAGAACTACCTACGAGCAGTACTTC
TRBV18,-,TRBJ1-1,CASSPPQQQAFF,TGTGCCAGCTCACCACCCCAACAACAAGCTTTCTTT
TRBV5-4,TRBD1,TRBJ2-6,CASSWGQGSGANVLTF,TGTGCCAGCAGCTGGGGACAGGGTTCTGGGGCCAACGTCCTGACTTTC
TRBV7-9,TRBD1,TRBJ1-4,CASSYETGPTNEKLFF,TGTGCCAGCAGCTACGAGACAGGGCCAACTAATGAAAAACTGTTTTTT
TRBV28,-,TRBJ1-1,CASSLSPDSRYTEAFF,TGTGCCAGCAGTTTATCCCCGGACAGTAGGTACACTGAAGCTTTCTTT
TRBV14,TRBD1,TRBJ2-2,CASSHDRVRNTGELFF,TGTGCCAGCAGCCACGACAGGGTTCGGAACACCGGGGAGCTGTTTTTT
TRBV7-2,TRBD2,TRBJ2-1,CASSQNGLAGNYYNEQFF,TGTGCCAGCAGCCAAAATGGACTAGCGGGCAATTATTACAATGAGCAGTTCTTC
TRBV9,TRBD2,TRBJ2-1,CASSVAGTSNEQFF,TGTGCCAGCAGCGTAGCTGGGACTAGCAATGAGCAGTTCTTC
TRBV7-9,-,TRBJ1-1,CASSLSGSAEAFF,TGTGCCAGCAGCTTATCGGGAAGTGCTGAAGCTTTCTTT
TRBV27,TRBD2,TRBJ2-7,CASSWGGEQYF,TGTGCCAGCAGTTGGGGGGGGGAGCAGTACTTC
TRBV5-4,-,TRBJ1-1,CASSSTLQGRTEAFF,TGTGCCAGCAGCTCAACACTACAGGGAAGGACTGAAGCTTTCTTT
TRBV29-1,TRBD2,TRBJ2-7,CSAVAGATYEQYF,TGCAGCGCCGTAGCGGGAGCAACCTACGAGCAGTACTTC
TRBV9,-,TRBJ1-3,CASSVAGSSGNTIYF,TGTGCCAGCAGCGTAGCAGGCAGCTCTGGAAACACCATATATTTT
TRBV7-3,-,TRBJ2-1,CASSPRPRYNEQFF,TGTGCCAGCAGCCCACGTCCCAGGTACAATGAGCAGTTCTTC
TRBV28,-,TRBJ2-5,CASSLLGTEETQYF,TGTGCCAGCAGCCTACTTGGGACTGAAGAGACCCAGTACTTC
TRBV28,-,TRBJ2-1,CASRRGGKGEQFF,TGTGCCAGCAGAAGAGGGGGAAAAGGTGAGCAGTTCTTC
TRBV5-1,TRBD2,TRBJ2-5,CASSLAKLAGGRDQYF,TGCGCCAGCAGCTTGGCCAAACTAGCGGGAGGAAGGGACCAGTACTTC
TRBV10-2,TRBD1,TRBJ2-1,CASTRTGPYNEQFF,TGCGCCAGCACTAGGACAGGGCCCTACAATGAGCAGTTCTTC
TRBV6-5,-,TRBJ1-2,CASSYRWGAYGYTF,TGTGCCAGCAGTTATCGGTGGGGCGCATATGGCTACACCTTC
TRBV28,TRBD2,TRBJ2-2,CASDLPRAGGGNGELFF,TGTGCCAGCGATCTCCCCCGGGCGGGAGGGGGTAACGGGGAGCTGTTTTTT
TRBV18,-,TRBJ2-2,CASSPGPLANKVLNGELFF,TGTGCCAGCTCACCCGGCCCTCTAGCGAACAAGGTGTTGAACGGGGAGCTGTTTTTT
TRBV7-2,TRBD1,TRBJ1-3,CASSLAGQGYTIYF,TGTGCCAGCAGCTTAGCTGGACAGGGCTACACCATATATTTT
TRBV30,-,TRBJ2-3,CAWSARLDTQYF,TGTGCCTGGAGTGCTCGACTAGATACGCAGTATTTT
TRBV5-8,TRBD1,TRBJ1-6,CASSFGTDNSPLHF,TGTGCCAGCAGCTTTGGGACAGATAATTCACCCCTCCACTTT
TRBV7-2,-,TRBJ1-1,CASSLAGTYEAFF,TGTGCCAGCAGCTTAGCGGGGACATACGAAGCTTTCTTT
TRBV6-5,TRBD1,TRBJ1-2,CASSYGTGWDGYTF,TGTGCCAGCAGTTACGGGACAGGGTGGGATGGCTACACCTTC
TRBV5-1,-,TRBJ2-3,CASSYLRGTDTRYF,TGCGCCAGCAGCTACCTCCGGGGGACGGATACGCGGTATTTT
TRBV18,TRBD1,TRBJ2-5,CASSPRQGETQYF,TGTGCCAGCTCACCACGACAGGGAGAGACCCAGTACTTC
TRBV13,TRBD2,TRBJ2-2,CASSLDLGLAGNGELFF,TGTGCCAGCAGCTTAGACCTAGGACTAGCGGGAAACGGGGAGCTGTTTTTT
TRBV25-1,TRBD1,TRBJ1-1,CASSRQGERAFF,TGTGCCAGCAGTAGACAGGGAGAGAGGGCTTTCTTT
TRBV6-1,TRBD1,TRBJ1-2,CASSVPAGGCDRGYTF,TGTGCCAGCAGTGTTCCCGCAGGGGGCTGCGATCGTGGCTACACCTTC
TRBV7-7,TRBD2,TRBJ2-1,CASSAGLVVYNEQFF,TGTGCCAGCAGCGCCGGACTAGTGGTGTACAATGAGCAGTTCTTC
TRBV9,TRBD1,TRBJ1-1,CANSPQGGSTEAFF,TGTGCCAACAGCCCGCAGGGGGGATCCACTGAAGCTTTCTTT
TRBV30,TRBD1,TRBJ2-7,CAWRGDRGPYEQYF,TGTGCCTGGAGGGGGGACAGGGGGCCGTACGAGCAGTACTTC
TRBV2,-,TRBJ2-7,CASSVPTLYEQYF,TGTGCCAGCAGTGTCCCAACTCTCTACGAGCAGTACTTC
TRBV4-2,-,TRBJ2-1,CASSLRRSYNEQFF,TGTGCCAGCAGCCTCAGGAGGTCCTACAATGAGCAGTTCTTC
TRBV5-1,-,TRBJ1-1,CASKNLRSERNTEAFF,TGCGCCAGCAAAAATCTACGGTCGGAGAGGAACACTGAAGCTTTCTTT
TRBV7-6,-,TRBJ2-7,CASSAEPSKEQYF,TGTGCCAGCTCAGCGGAGCCTTCAAAAGAGCAGTACTTC
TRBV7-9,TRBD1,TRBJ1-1,CASSLGTGRNTEAFF,TGTGCCAGCAGCTTAGGGACAGGGAGGAACACTGAAGCTTTCTTT
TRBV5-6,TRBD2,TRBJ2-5,CASNLAGGRETQYF,TGTGCCAGCAATCTAGCGGGAGGGCGGGAGACCCAGTACTTC
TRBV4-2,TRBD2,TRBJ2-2,CASSYRTSGSRWGTGELFF,TGTGCCAGCAGCTACCGGACTAGCGGGAGTAGATGGGGCACCGGGGAGCTGTTTTTT